The 7 T cell receptor beta chains below come from one sample, sequenced in a study of technical replicates of blood from a few donors (dated by TCRdb to about 2017). Library generation was performed with the immunoSEQ multiplex PCR assay. TCRdb provides this immuneACCESS table in a form limited to in-frame rearrangements. Some clones are lacking; in checked studies, under half of them reflect an unresolved V gene, and why the rest are absent is not known. This sample comprises 75,000 to 100,000 clones, about 94% of them detected only once. Of the sample, around 0.31% is held by the ten largest clones. The sequencing sample was made of T cells isolated from PBMCs. The source of these receptors is a human donor in good health.

The chain joins TRBV6-5 to TRBJ2-1; perhaps TRBD2 as D (6 bases). The V gene lost 6 bases and the J gene lost 0 bases, with 12 bases spanning the gap. The CDR3 spans 15 residues. Per the germline V gene, CDR1 is MNHEY and CDR2 is SVGAGI. The CDR3, as DNA: TGTGCCAGCAGACCGGACGGGAGCTCCTACAATGAGCAGTTCTTC. It specifies CASRPDGSSYNEQFF.

This clone was found a few times. The chain joins TRBV11-2 to TRBJ2-7, with 8 bases matching TRBD2. This CDR3 region has 15 residues. Germline CDR1 reads SGHAT; CDR2 reads FQNNGV. V lost 5 bases to trimming and J lost 7 bases; unmatched junction nucleotides: 13. The CDR3 coding sequence is TGTGCCAGCAGCCCCCCGGGGGGGGCGCGGATAGAGCAGTACTTC. Its translation is CASSPPGGARIEQYF.

This chain uses TRBV18 with TRBJ1-1; 8 bases match TRBD1. The CDR3 is made up of 16 amino acids. Germline CDR1 and CDR2: KGHSH and LQKENI. Losses at the gene ends were 3 bases for V and 0 bases for J; bases not matched to a gene: 6. CDR3 in DNA: TGTGCCAGCTCACCGATTGGACAGGGTTTGAACACTGAAGCTTTCTTT. Its protein product is CASSPIGQGLNTEAFF.

Written as DNA, the CDR3 is TGTGCCAGTAGTATGCTGGCTGAACCATACAAAAACATTCAGTACTTC. This translates into CASSMLAEPYKNIQYF. The chain employs TRBV19 and TRBJ2-4; D is unclear. This CDR3 is 16 amino acids long. V gave up 3 bases and J gave up 3 bases, with 15 bases separating them. CDR1 and CDR2 from the germline V gene are LNHDA and SQIVND (reference sequence).

This chain links TRBV14 with TRBJ1-3; TRBD1 aligns across 7 bases. The germline V gene encodes CDR1 SGHDN and CDR2 FVKESK. Trimming cost V 3 bases and J 7 bases; bases outside gene matches: 9. The CDR3 runs 15 residues. This CDR3 is CASSHPGQLRNTIYF. The CDR3 nucleotides read TGTGCCAGCAGCCATCCGGGACAGCTACGGAACACCATATATTTT.

This clone was seen once. The rearrangement uses TRBV7-3 and TRBJ2-5; D might be TRBD2 (5 bases). Trimming took off 5 bases at V and 3 bases at J, with 16 bases between the two ends. CDR3 length equals 15 residues. Germline V gene data show CDR1 as SGHTA and CDR2 as FQGTGA. The DNA for the CDR3 is TGTGCCAGCAGCCGGACCGGGATCCCTGAAGAGACCCAGTACTTC. This sequence encodes CASSRTGIPEETQYF.

The J gene is TRBJ1-1, the V gene TRBV27; D is uncertain. CDR1 and CDR2 from the germline V gene are MNHEY and SMNVEV (reference sequence). V shed 8 bases and J shed 6 bases, with 13 bases lying between them. This CDR3 spans 12 amino acids. The CDR3 region is CASGRGWAEAFF. CDR3 in DNA: TGTGCCAGCGGGAGAGGTTGGGCTGAAGCTTTCTTT.